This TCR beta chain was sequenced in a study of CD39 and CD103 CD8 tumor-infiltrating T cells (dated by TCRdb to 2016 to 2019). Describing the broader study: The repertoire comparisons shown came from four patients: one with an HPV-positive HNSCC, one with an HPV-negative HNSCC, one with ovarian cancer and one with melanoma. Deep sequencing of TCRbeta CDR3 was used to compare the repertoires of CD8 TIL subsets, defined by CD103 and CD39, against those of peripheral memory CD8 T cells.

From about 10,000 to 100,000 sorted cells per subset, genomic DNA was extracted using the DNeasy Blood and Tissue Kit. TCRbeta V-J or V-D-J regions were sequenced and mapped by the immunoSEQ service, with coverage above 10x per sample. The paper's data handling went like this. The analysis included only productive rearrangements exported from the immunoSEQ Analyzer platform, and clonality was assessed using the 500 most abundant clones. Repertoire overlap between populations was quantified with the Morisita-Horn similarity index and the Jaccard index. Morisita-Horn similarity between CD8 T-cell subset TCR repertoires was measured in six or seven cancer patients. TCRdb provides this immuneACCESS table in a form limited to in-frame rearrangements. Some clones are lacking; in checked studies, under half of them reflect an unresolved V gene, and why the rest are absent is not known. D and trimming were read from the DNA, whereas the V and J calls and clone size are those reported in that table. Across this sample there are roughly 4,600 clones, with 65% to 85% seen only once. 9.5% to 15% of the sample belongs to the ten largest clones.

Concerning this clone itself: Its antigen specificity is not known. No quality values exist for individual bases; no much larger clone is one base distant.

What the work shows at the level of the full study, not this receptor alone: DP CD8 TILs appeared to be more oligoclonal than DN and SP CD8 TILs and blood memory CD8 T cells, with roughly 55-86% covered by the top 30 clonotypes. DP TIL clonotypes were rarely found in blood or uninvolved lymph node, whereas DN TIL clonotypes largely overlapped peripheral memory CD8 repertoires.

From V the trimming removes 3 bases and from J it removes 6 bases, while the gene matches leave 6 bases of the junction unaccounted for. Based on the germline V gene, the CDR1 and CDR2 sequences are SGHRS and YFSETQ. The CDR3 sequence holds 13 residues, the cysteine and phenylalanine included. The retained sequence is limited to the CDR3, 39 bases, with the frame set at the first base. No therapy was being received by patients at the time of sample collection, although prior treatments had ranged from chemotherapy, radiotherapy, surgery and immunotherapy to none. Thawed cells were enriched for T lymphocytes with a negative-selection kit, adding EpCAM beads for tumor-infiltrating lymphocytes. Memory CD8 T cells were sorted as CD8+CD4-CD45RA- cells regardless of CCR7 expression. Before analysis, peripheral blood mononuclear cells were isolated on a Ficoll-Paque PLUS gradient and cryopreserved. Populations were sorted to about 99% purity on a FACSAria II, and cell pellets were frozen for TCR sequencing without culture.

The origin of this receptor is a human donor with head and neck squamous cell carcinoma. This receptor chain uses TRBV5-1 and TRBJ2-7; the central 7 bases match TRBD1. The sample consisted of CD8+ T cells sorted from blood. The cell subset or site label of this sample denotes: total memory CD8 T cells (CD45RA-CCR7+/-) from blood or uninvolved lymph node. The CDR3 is CASSSNRGSEQYF. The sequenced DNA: TGCGCCAGCAGCTCGAACAGGGGTAGCGAGCAGTACTTC. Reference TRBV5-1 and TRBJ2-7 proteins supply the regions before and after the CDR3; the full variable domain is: KAGVTQTPRYLIKTRGQQVTLSCSPISGHRSVSWYQQTPGQGLQFLFEYFSETQRNKGNFPGRFSGRQFSNSRSEMNVSTLELGDSALYLCASSSNRGSEQYFGPGTRLTVT.